Listed below are T cell receptor beta chains from one sample, sequenced in a study of glioma-infiltrating T cells after dendritic cell vaccination. Only in-frame clones appear in the TCRdb table, and some are missing; sequencing was by immunoSEQ multiplex PCR. There are under 35,000 clones in the sample; roughly 90% occur only once, and under 2.5% lies in the top ten. The source was blood, collected before dendritic cell vaccination. The source of these receptors is a human donor with glioblastoma. CDR3s include the opening cysteine and the closing phenylalanine or tryptophan. Fields, in order: V gene, J gene, CDR3 length, CDR3 protein.

v_gene: TRBV7-8; j_gene: TRBJ1-3; len: 15; CDR3aa: CASSLAVGSGNTIYF
v_gene: TRBV27; j_gene: TRBJ2-1; len: 16; CDR3aa: CASSLTFSGTYNEQFF
v_gene: TRBV11-1; j_gene: TRBJ1-1; len: 15; CDR3aa: CASTIPRGRRTEAFF
v_gene: TRBV30; j_gene: TRBJ1-5; len: 14; CDR3aa: CAWSVGQGFQPQHF
v_gene: TRBV6-6; j_gene: TRBJ2-4; len: 16; CDR3aa: CASSYALRLGGDIQYF
v_gene: TRBV7-2; j_gene: TRBJ2-3; len: 16; CDR3aa: CASSLVAGGHRDTQYF
v_gene: TRBV27; j_gene: TRBJ1-6; len: 13; CDR3aa: CASSPQNNSPLHF
v_gene: TRBV4-2; j_gene: TRBJ2-7; len: 13; CDR3aa: CASSGRQGDEQYF
v_gene: TRBV11-1; j_gene: TRBJ2-7; len: 17; CDR3aa: CASSLAGRNLNSYEQYF
v_gene: TRBV7-8; j_gene: TRBJ1-4; len: 14; CDR3aa: CASSFSPVNEKLFF
v_gene: TRBV18; j_gene: TRBJ1-5; len: 14; CDR3aa: CASSRQGQNQPQHF
v_gene: TRBV10-3; j_gene: TRBJ2-5; len: 18; CDR3aa: CAISEGLAGSPSQGTQYF
v_gene: TRBV5-4; j_gene: TRBJ2-3; len: 15; CDR3aa: CASSPLRGRTDTQYF
v_gene: TRBV27; j_gene: TRBJ1-2; len: 14; CDR3aa: CASRTAQGAYGYTF
v_gene: TRBV6-5; j_gene: TRBJ1-2; len: 16; CDR3aa: CASSSGQGISNSGYTF
v_gene: TRBV7-8; j_gene: TRBJ2-5; len: 15; CDR3aa: CASSLRGLELETQYF
v_gene: TRBV4-1; j_gene: TRBJ2-5; len: 14; CDR3aa: CASSPGTHQETQYF
v_gene: TRBV10-2; j_gene: TRBJ2-7; len: 15; CDR3aa: CASRELTGGSYEQYF
v_gene: TRBV19; j_gene: TRBJ1-1; len: 19; CDR3aa: CASSIDNTQGLGRGTEAFF
v_gene: TRBV7-7; j_gene: TRBJ1-6; len: 13; CDR3aa: CASSSRVGSPLHF
v_gene: TRBV5-1; j_gene: TRBJ1-4; len: 17; CDR3aa: CASSPGPPSATNEKLFF
v_gene: TRBV4-2; j_gene: TRBJ2-5; len: 15; CDR3aa: CASSQGSAGQETQYF
v_gene: TRBV6-1; j_gene: TRBJ1-6; len: 13; CDR3aa: CASSEAMQSPLHF
v_gene: TRBV7-6; j_gene: TRBJ1-5; len: 14; CDR3aa: CASSPARGNQPQHF
v_gene: TRBV7-2; j_gene: TRBJ1-6; len: 16; CDR3aa: CASSLSPPGYNSPLHF
v_gene: TRBV5-4; j_gene: TRBJ2-5; len: 16; CDR3aa: CASSREKRGGQETQYF
v_gene: TRBV7-9; j_gene: TRBJ2-1; len: 16; CDR3aa: CASSTSGIQGYNEQFF
v_gene: TRBV11-2; j_gene: TRBJ2-7; len: 16; CDR3aa: CASRVMPRDIPGEQYF
v_gene: TRBV9; j_gene: TRBJ2-2; len: 13; CDR3aa: CASSTPGAGELFF
v_gene: TRBV7-9; j_gene: TRBJ2-3; len: 16; CDR3aa: CATHSERGQRGDTQYF
v_gene: TRBV6-1; j_gene: TRBJ1-6; len: 12; CDR3aa: CASTEHNSPLHF
v_gene: TRBV4-1; j_gene: TRBJ2-1; len: 15; CDR3aa: CASSPTGFEYNEQFF
v_gene: TRBV5-4; j_gene: TRBJ2-3; len: 16; CDR3aa: CASRPTSGASTDTQYF
v_gene: TRBV5-1; j_gene: TRBJ2-1; len: 16; CDR3aa: CASSELGQGSYNEQFF
v_gene: TRBV6-6; j_gene: TRBJ1-1; len: 14; CDR3aa: CASSYSFRNTEAFF
v_gene: TRBV29-1; j_gene: TRBJ2-7; len: 14; CDR3aa: CSVEDPGQPYEQYF
v_gene: TRBV6-1; j_gene: TRBJ2-5; len: 21; CDR3aa: CASSEALRTSGGAKVRETQYF
v_gene: TRBV5-8; j_gene: TRBJ1-4; len: 16; CDR3aa: CASSLFRGINNEKLFF
v_gene: TRBV5-1; j_gene: TRBJ1-3; len: 17; CDR3aa: CASSLGGNRGSGNTIYF
v_gene: TRBV11-3; j_gene: TRBJ1-1; len: 14; CDR3aa: CASSLRGGNTEAFF
v_gene: TRBV4-1; j_gene: -; len: 15; CDR3aa: CASSQADRSSYEQYF
v_gene: TRBV6-5; j_gene: TRBJ2-7; len: 11; CDR3aa: CASTYRYEQYF
v_gene: TRBV7-6; j_gene: TRBJ1-6; len: 15; CDR3aa: CASSLVADANSPLHF
v_gene: TRBV29-1; j_gene: TRBJ2-3; len: 14; CDR3aa: CSVDRGALTDTQYF
v_gene: TRBV19; j_gene: TRBJ2-3; len: 11; CDR3aa: CASSPGTGEYF
v_gene: TRBV6-5; j_gene: TRBJ2-7; len: 15; CDR3aa: CASSPEGGGGYEQYF
v_gene: TRBV7-9; j_gene: TRBJ1-2; len: 16; CDR3aa: CASSLRDNRPNYGYTF
v_gene: TRBV5-6; j_gene: TRBJ1-4; len: 14; CDR3aa: CASSPGTRNEKLFF
v_gene: TRBV4-2; j_gene: TRBJ2-7; len: 15; CDR3aa: CASSRRQGSGYEQYF
v_gene: TRBV7-9; j_gene: TRBJ2-3; len: 16; CDR3aa: CASSILAGGSTDTQYF
v_gene: TRBV9; j_gene: TRBJ2-6; len: 13; CDR3aa: CASMQAGANVLTF
v_gene: TRBV7-8; j_gene: TRBJ2-1; len: 15; CDR3aa: CASSHRSLSYNEQFF
v_gene: TRBV6-1; j_gene: TRBJ2-2; len: 14; CDR3aa: CASSPGQNTGELFF